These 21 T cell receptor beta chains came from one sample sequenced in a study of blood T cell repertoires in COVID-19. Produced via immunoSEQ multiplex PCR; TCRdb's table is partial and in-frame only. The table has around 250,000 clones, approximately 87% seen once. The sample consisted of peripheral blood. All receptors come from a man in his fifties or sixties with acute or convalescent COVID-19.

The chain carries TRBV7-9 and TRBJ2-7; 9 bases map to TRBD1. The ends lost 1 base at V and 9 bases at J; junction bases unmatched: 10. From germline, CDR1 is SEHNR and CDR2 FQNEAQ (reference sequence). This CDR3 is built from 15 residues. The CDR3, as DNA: TGTGCCAGCAGCTTAGTTTCCGGGACAGGGTCCATGCAGTACTTC. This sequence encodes CASSLVSGTGSMQYF.

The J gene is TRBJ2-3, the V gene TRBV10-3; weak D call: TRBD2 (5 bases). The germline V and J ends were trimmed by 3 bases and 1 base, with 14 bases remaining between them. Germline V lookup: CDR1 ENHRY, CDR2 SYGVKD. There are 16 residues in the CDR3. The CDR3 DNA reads TGTGCCATCAGTGACCAACTGGGGAGTGGCACAGATACGCAGTATTTT. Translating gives CAISDQLGSGTDTQYF.

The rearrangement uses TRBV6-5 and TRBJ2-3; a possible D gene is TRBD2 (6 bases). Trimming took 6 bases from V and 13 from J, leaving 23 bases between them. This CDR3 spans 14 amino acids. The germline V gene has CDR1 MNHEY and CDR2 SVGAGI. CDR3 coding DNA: TGTGCCAGCAGGGATACTCGCGGGACCAATAAAGAGTATTTT. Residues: CASRDTRGTNKEYF.

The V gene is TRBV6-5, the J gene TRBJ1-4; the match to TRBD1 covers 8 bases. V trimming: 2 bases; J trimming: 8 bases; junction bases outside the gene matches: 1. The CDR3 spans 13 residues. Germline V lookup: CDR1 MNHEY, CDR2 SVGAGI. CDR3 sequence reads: CASSYRDREKLFF. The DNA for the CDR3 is TGTGCCAGCAGTTACCGGGACAGGGAAAAACTGTTTTTT.

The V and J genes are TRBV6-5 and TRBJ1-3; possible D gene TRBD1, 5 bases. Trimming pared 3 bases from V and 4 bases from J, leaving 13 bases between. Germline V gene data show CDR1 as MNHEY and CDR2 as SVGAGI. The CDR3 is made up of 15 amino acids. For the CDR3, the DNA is TGTGCCAGCAGTTATGATAATGGGGCGGGAAACACCATATATTTT. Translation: CASSYDNGAGNTIYF.

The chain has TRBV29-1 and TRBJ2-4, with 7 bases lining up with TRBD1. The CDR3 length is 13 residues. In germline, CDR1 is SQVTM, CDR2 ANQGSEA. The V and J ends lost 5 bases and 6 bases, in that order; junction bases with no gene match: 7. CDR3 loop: CSVFPGQTNIQYF. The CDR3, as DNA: TGCAGCGTTTTCCCGGGACAGACAAACATTCAGTACTTC.

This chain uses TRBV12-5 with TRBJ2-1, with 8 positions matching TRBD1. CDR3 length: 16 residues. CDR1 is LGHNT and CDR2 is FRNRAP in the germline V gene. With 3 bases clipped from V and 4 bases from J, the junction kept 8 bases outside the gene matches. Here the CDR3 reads CASGFLRTGIYNEQFF. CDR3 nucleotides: TGTGCTAGTGGTTTCTTACGGACAGGGATTTACAATGAGCAGTTCTTC.

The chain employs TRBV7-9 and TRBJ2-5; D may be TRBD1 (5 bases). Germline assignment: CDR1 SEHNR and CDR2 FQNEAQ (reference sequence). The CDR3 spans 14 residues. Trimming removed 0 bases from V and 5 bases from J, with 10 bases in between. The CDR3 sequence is CASSLAGLVETQYF. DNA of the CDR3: TGTGCCAGCAGCTTAGCGGGGCTGGTTGAGACCCAGTACTTC.

CDR3: CASRPQAGADEKLFF. CDR3 in DNA: TGTGCCAGTAGGCCTCAGGCAGGGGCCGATGAAAAACTGTTTTTT. The chain couples TRBV19 to TRBJ1-4, with D tentatively TRBD1 (6 bases). Trimming took 6 bases from V and 6 from J, leaving 17 bases between them. Germline-derived CDR1 and CDR2 are LNHDA and SQIVND (reference sequence). The CDR3 runs 15 residues.

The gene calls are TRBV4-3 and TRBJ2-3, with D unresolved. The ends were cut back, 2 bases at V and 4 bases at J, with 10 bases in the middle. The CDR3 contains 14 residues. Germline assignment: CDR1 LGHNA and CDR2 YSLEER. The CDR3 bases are TGCGCCAGCAGCCAATTTTCTGTCGCAGATACGCAGTATTTT. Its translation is CASSQFSVADTQYF.

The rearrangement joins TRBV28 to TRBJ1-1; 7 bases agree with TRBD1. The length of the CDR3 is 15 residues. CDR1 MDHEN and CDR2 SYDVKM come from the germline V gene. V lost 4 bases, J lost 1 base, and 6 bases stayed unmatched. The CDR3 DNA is TGTGCCAGCAGTTCGATCGGACAGGAGAACACTGAAGCTTTCTTT. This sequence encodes CASSSIGQENTEAFF.

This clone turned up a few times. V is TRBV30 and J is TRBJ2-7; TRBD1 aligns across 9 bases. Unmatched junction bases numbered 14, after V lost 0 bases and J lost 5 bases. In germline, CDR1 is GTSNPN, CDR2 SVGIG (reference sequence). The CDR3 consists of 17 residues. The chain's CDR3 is CAWSVYGTGTSRDEQYF. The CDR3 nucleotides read TGTGCCTGGAGTGTCTATGGGACAGGGACCAGCAGGGACGAGCAGTACTTC.

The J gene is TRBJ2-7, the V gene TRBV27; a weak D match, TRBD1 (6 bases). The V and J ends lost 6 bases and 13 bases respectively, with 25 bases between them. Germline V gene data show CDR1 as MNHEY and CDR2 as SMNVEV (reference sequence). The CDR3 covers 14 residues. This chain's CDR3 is CASSSGTPGRRNYF. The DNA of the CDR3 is TGTGCCAGCAGCTCCGGGACACCGGGCCGTAGGAATTACTTC.

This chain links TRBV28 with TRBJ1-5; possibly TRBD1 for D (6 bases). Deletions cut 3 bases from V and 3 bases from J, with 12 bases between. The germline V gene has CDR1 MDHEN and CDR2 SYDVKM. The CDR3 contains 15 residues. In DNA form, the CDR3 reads TGTGCCAGCAGTTTCACAGGACAGCCCAATCAGCCCCAGCATTTT. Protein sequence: CASSFTGQPNQPQHF.

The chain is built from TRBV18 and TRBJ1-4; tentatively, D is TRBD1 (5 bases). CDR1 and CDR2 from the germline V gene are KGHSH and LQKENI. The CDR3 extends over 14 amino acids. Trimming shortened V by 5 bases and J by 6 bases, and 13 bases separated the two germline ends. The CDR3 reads CASSIGGGDEKLFF. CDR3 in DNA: TGTGCCAGCTCAATTGGCGGGGGAGATGAAAAACTGTTTTTT.

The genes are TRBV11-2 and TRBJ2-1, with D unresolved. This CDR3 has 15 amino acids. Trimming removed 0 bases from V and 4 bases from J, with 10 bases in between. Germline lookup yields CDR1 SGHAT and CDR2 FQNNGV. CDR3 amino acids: CASSLERGSYNEQFF. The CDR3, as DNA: TGTGCCAGCAGCTTAGAACGTGGCAGTTACAATGAGCAGTTCTTC. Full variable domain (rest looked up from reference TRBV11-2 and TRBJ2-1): EAGVAQSPRYKIIEKRQSVAFWCNPISGHATLYWYQQILGQGPKLLIQFQNNGVVDDSQLPKDRFSAERLKGVDSTLKIQPAKLEDSAVYLCASSLERGSYNEQFFGPGTRLTVL.

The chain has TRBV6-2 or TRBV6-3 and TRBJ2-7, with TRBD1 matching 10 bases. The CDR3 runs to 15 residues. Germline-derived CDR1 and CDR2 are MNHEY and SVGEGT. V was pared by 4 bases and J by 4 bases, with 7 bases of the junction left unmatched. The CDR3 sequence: CASSSPGQGTYEQYF. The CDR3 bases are TGTGCCAGCAGTTCTCCGGGACAGGGGACTTACGAGCAGTACTTC.

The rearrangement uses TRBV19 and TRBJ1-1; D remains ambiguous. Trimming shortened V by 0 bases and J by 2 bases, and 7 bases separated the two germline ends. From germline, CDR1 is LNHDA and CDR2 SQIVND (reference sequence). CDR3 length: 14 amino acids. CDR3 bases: TGTGCCAGTAGTATAGATCAAATTAACACTGAAGCTTTCTTT. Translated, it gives CASSIDQINTEAFF.

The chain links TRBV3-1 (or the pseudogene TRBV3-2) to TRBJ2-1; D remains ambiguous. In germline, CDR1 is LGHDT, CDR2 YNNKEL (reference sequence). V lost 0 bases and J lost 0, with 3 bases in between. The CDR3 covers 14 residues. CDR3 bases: TGTGCCAGCAGCCAAGAGCGCTCCTACAATGAGCAGTTCTTC. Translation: CASSQERSYNEQFF.

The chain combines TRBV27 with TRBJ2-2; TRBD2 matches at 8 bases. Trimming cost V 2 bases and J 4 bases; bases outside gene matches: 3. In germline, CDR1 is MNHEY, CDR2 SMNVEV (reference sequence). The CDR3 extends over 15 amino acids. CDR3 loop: CASSLRLAGTGELFF. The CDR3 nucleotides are TGTGCCAGCAGTTTAAGGCTAGCGGGCACCGGGGAGCTGTTTTTT.

CDR3 sequence (DNA): TGTGCCAGCATTAAGGACCGGGGGTCGAACACTGAAGCTTTCTTT. It yields the protein CASIKDRGSNTEAFF. The rearrangement uses TRBV6-5 and TRBJ1-1; tentatively, D is TRBD1 (5 bases). Trimming removed 7 bases from V and 1 base from J, with 16 bases in between. The germline V gene has CDR1 MNHEY and CDR2 SVGAGI. CDR3 length: 15 residues.